The 15 T cell receptor beta chains below come from one sample, sequenced in a study of glioma-infiltrating T cells. Amplification of TCR alpha and beta CDR3 regions from RNA used iRepertoire nested multiplex PCR. A single record per CDR3 protein comes from TCRdb applying MiXCR to the multiplex PCR reads. In the table there are about 140,000 distinct CDR3 sequences, roughly two fifths of which are singletons. The sequencing sample was made of glioma tissue, nonneoplastic brain tissue, or PBMCs (not recorded which). The receptors shown here come from a human donor with low-grade glioma or glioblastoma, undergoing nonglioma brain surgery, or in good health (not recorded which).

Regarding this clonotype: One end of the junction is discordant with germline, which a read error may explain. The rearrangement uses TRBV7-7 and TRBJ2-5, with unresolved D. The CDR3 covers 13 residues. Germline-derived CDR1 and CDR2 are SSHAT and FNYEAQ (reference sequence). CDR3 sequence: CASSLAKGETQYF. DNA for the CDR3: TGTGCTAGCAGCTTAGCAAAGGGAGAGACCCAGTACTTC. Full variable domain (remainder filled in from reference TRBV7-7 and TRBJ2-5): GAGVSQSPRYKVTKRGQDVTLRCDPISSHATLYWYQQALGQGPEFLTYFNYEAQPDKSGLPSDRFSAERPEGSISTLTIQRTEQRDSAMYRCASSLAKGETQYFGPGTRLLVL.

With respect to this clonotype: A much larger clone lies a single base off, so this may be a read error. J is TRBJ2-5 and V is TRBV7-2; no firm D call. The CDR3 is made up of 11 amino acids. Germline lookup yields CDR1 SGHTA and CDR2 FQGNSA. Written as DNA, the CDR3 is TGTGCCAGCAGCTTATCACGGACCCGGTACTTC. The encoded protein is CASSLSRTRYF. The full variable domain, rest sourced from reference TRBV7-2 and TRBJ2-5, is GAGVSQSPSNKVTEKGKDVELRCDPISGHTALYWYRQSLGQGLEFLIYFQGNSAPDKSGLPSDRFSAERTGGSVSTLTIQRTQQEDSAVYLCASSLSRTRYFGPGTRLLVL.

The chain combines TRBV29-1 with TRBJ2-7; D uncertain. V was trimmed by 6 bases and J by 5 bases, leaving 14 bases between them. The V gene's germline CDR1 is SQVTM and CDR2 ANQGSEA. The CDR3 consists of 12 residues. As DNA, the CDR3 is TGCAGCGTACCGGGCCCGGGCCACGAGCAGTACTTC. This encodes CSVPGPGHEQYF.

This clonotype was counted ten times or more. The rearrangement joins TRBV6-1 to TRBJ1-2; 9 bases align to TRBD1. The V gene's germline CDR1 is MNHNS and CDR2 SASEGT. V was clipped by 5 bases and J by 4 bases; unmatched bases: 8. The CDR3 covers 15 residues. CDR3 in amino acids: CASSFSGTGTYGYTF. In DNA, the CDR3 is TGTGCCAGCAGTTTTTCCGGGACAGGGACCTATGGCTACACCTTC.

The chain employs TRBV4-1 and TRBJ1-1; weak D call: TRBD1 (6 bases). Germline assignment: CDR1 MGHRA and CDR2 YSYEKL. The V gene lost 5 bases and the J gene lost 6 bases, with 16 bases spanning the gap. The CDR3 runs to 14 residues. The CDR3 DNA sequence: TGCGCCAGCAGCGCCGCCACCAGGGGCTCTGAAGCTTTCTTT. Amino acid sequence: CASSAATRGSEAFF.

The rearrangement uses TRBV7-9 and TRBJ1-1; possibly TRBD1 for D (6 bases). CDR3 length: 13 amino acids. The germline CDR1 and CDR2 sequences are SEHNR and FQNEAQ (reference sequence). Deletions cut 3 bases from V and 14 bases from J, with 19 bases between. CDR3 sequence: CASSLMRGNEQFF. The CDR3 DNA reads TGTGCCAGCAGCTTGATGAGGGGGAATGAGCAGTTCTTT. Using reference TRBV7-9 and TRBJ1-1 for the parts outside the CDR3, the full variable domain is DTGVSQNPRHKITKRGQNVTFRCDPISEHNRLYWYRQTLGQGPEFLTYFQNEAQLEKSRLLSDRFSAERPKGSFSTLEIQRTEQGDSAMYLCASSLMRGNEQFFGQGTRLTVV.

The CDR3 reads CSVGGDSNSGNTIYF. For the CDR3, the DNA is TGCAGCGTTGGAGGGGACAGCAACTCTGGAAACACCATATATTTT. The rearrangement joins TRBV29-1 to TRBJ1-3; 7 bases map to TRBD1. There are 15 residues in the CDR3. The trim removed 4 bases at V and 0 bases at J, leaving 6 bases unmatched. The germline V gene encodes CDR1 SQVTM and CDR2 ANQGSEA. Supplemented by reference TRBV29-1 and TRBJ1-3, the full variable domain reads SAVISQKPSRDICQRGTSLTIQCQVDSQVTMMFWYRQQPGQSLTLIATANQGSEATYESGFVIDKFPISRPNLTFSTLTVSNMSPEDSSIYLCSVGGDSNSGNTIYFGEGSWLTVV.

This clonotype appeared a few times. The CDR3 is CSGGGGAGAYEQYF. The CDR3 coding sequence is TGCAGTGGAGGGGGGGGAGCGGGGGCCTACGAGCAGTACTTC. The chain carries TRBV20-1 and TRBJ2-7; 8 bases align to TRBD2. Germline V gene lookup returns CDR1 DFQATT and CDR2 SNEGSKA (reference sequence). There are 14 residues in the CDR3. The junction had 10 bases not matched to a gene; V was cut back by 7 bases and J by 2 bases.

This CDR3 is CASSLESDNQPQHF. The CDR3 region has the DNA TGTGCCAGCAGTTTAGAGTCAGACAATCAGCCCCAGCATTTT. This chain connects TRBV27 to TRBJ1-5; the D is unclear. CDR3 length: 14 amino acids. V was clipped by 2 bases and J by 3 bases, with 8 bases between them. The germline CDR1 and CDR2 sequences are MNHEY and SMNVEV (reference sequence).

The CDR3 region is CASKRRGQSTGELFF. CDR3 coding DNA: TGTGCCAGCAAAAGACGGGGGCAGAGCACCGGGGAGCTGTTTTTT. The gene calls are TRBV27 and TRBJ2-2; tentatively, D is TRBD1 or TRBD2 (6 bases each). CDR1 is MNHEY and CDR2 is SMNVEV in the germline V gene (reference sequence). The CDR3 consists of 15 residues. V gave up 7 bases and J gave up 4 bases, with 16 bases separating them.

The chain couples TRBV7-7 to TRBJ1-2; D unresolved. The CDR3 has 15 residues. Between the trimmed V and J ends, which lost 0 bases and 10 bases, there was a span of 18 bases. Looked up from germline, CDR1 is SSHAT and CDR2 is FNYEAQ (reference sequence). Written as DNA, the CDR3 is TGTGCCAGCAGCTTAGCAGCAGGCTCTCTTGATGACTACACCTTC. Its protein product is CASSLAAGSLDDYTF.

As regards this clonotype: The germline gene is not matched at one end of the junction; a read error may be the cause. The chain has TRBV19 and TRBJ2-3; D ambiguous. This CDR3 is 13 amino acids long. In germline, CDR1 is LNHDA, CDR2 SQIVND (reference sequence). CDR3 in DNA: TGTGCCAGTAGCGCCACAAGCACAGATACGAAGTATTTT. Amino acid sequence: CASSATSTDTKYF. The full variable domain, with the rest looked up from reference TRBV19 and TRBJ2-3, is DGGITQSPKYLFRKEGQNVTLSCEQNLNHDAMYWYRQDPGQGLRLIYYSQIVNDFQKGDIAEGYSVSREKKESFPLTVTSAQKNPTAFYLCASSATSTDTKYFGPGTRLTVL.

The sample holds a few counts of this clonotype. The J gene is TRBJ2-5, the V gene TRBV11-2; D not resolved. This CDR3 contains 13 residues. V was pared by 0 bases and J by 5 bases, with 7 bases between. Germline V gives CDR1 SGHAT, CDR2 FQNNGV. CDR3 residues: CASSLERKETQYF. In DNA, the CDR3 is TGTGCCAGCAGCTTAGAGCGGAAGGAGACCCAGTACTTC.

This chain uses TRBV6-1 with TRBJ2-4; D may be TRBD1 (5 bases). Germline V gene sequence: CDR1 MNHNS, CDR2 SASEGT. The CDR3 consists of 14 residues. Trimming shortened V by 6 bases and J by 3 bases, and 12 bases separated the two germline ends. The CDR3 bases are TGTGCCAGCAGCGTCAGGGATAGCAAAAACATTCAGTACTTC. It yields the protein CASSVRDSKNIQYF.

J is TRBJ1-5 and V is TRBV6-1; 7 nucleotides match TRBD1. This CDR3 region has 13 residues. Germline V gives CDR1 MNHNS, CDR2 SASEGT. V shed 7 bases, J shed 4 bases, and the junction held 4 bases outside the gene matches. For the CDR3, the DNA is TGTGCCAGCAAAACGACAGGGAATCAGCCCCAGCATTTT. This translates into CASKTTGNQPQHF.